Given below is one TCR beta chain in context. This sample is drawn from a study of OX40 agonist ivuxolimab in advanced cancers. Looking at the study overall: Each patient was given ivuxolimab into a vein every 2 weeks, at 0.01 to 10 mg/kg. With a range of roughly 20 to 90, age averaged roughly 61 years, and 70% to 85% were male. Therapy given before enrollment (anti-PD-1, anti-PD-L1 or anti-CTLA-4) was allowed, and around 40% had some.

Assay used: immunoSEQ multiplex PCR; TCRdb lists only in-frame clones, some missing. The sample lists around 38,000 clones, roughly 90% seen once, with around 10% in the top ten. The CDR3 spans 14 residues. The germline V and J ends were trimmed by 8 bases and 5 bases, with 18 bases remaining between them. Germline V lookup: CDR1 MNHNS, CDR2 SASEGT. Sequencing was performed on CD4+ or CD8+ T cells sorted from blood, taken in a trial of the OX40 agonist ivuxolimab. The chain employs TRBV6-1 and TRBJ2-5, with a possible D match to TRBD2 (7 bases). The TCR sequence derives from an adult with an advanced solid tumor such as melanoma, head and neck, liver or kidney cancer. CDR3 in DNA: TGTGCCAGCCCTCAAGGGGGGGATTCGGAGACCCAGTACTTC. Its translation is CASPQGGDSETQYF.